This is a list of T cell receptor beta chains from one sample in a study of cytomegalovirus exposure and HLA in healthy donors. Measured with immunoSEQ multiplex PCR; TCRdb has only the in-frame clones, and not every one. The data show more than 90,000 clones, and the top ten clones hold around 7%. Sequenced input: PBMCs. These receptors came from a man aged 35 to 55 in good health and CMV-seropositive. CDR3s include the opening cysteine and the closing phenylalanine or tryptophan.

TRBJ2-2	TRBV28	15	CASSLGTDLTGELFF
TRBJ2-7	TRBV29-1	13	CSVLRLQPYEQYF
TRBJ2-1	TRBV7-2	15	CASSLLAGGFNEQFF
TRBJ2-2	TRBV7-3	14	CASRGSGKSGELFF
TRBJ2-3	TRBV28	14	CASSETRVTDTQYF
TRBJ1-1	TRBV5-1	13	CASSPTANTEAFF
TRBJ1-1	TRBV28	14	CASRARQGGTEAFF
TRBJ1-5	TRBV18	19	CASSPFSPLQDRVNQPQHF
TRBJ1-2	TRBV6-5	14	CASRSTGEAYGYTF
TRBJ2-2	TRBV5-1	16	CASSYGTSGRTGELFF
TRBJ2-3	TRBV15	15	CATSRGSSGEDTQYF
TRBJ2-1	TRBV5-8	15	CASSQDRAPYNEQFF
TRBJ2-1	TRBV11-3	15	CASSLGISGSNEQFF
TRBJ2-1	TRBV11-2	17	CASSLDTPSGSRNEQFF
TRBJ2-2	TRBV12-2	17	CASRSCGGALKTGELFF
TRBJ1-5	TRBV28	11	CASSYRGPQHF
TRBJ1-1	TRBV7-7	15	CASSPIDTGNTEAFF
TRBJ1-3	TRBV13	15	CATSSTESSGNTIYF
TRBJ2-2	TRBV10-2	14	CASSELAGAGELFF
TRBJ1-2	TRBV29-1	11	CSVEARNGYTF
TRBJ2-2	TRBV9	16	CASSVRQGEVSGELFF
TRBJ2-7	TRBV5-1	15	CASSLAGLANYEQYF
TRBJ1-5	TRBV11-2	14	CASSFTGSNQPQHF
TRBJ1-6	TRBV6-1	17	CASSEALRSSYNSPLHF
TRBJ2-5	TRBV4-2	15	CASGLAGEFGETQYF
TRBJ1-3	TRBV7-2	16	CASSPGTASSGNTIYF
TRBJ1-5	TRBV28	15	CASSFFREGNQPQHF
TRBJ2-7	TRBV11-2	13	CASSLASPLEQYF
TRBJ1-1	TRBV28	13	CASGLNGGTEAFF
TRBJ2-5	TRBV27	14	CASRSQGGGETQYF
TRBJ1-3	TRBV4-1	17	CASSHRAKTGAGNTIYF
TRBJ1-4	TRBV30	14	CAWSVNRGQEKLFF
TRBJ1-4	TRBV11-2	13	CASRQGMEEKLFF
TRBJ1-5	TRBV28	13	CASSLPRSQPQHF
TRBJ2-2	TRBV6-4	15	CASSVSGTNTGELFF
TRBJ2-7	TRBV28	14	CASSLTRGSYEQYF
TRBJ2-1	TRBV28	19	CASTLGTGGVTSSYNEQFF
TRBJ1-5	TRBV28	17	CASNQRWAKESNQPRHF
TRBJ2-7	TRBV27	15	CASSGTADPTYEQYF
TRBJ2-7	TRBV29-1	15	CSVVGSSGDTYEQYF
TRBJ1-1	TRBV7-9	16	CASSWDRGLVNTEAFF
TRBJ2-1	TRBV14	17	CASSPRLGTSGYNEQFF
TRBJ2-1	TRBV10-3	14	CAISDSGQDNEQFF
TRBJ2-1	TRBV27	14	CASSHGTGAAEQFF
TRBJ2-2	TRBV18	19	CASSPRGSAGVSNTGELFF
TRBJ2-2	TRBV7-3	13	CASSLENGSRLFF
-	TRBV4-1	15	CASSQEWADGQPQYF
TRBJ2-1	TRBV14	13	CASSQGSNNEQFF
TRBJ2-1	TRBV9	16	CASSVVAGGFRQEQFF
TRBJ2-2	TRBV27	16	CASSRLAGPRAGELFF
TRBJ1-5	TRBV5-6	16	CASSLGTAKLNQPQHF
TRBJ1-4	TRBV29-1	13	CSVGIPDNEKLFF
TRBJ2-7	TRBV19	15	CASSHRDRGFNEQYF